This T cell receptor (beta chain) was recorded in a study of response to subunit inactivated influenza vaccine. CDR1 is LGHNA, CDR2 YNFKEQ, per germline. There are 15 residues in the CDR3. Trimming at V came to 1 base and at J to 7 bases, leaving 2 bases not matched to a gene. This clonotype was observed many times. Its antigen remains unidentified. General study points: Authors suggested that a seasonal influenza vaccination recruits few new T cells each time.

TCRdb reprocessed the RT-PCR reads via MiXCR and lists one record per CDR3 protein. Of some 300,000 distinct CDR3 sequences listed, about 20% are singletons. This sequence was found in a man aged 50 to 69 who received an inactivated influenza vaccine. The chain links TRBV4-2 to TRBJ1-4; 11 bases match TRBD1. Sequenced material: PBMCs from blood, taken approximately 22 months after vaccination. This CDR3 is CASSQVGTGGEKLFF. The CDR3 DNA sequence: TGTGCCAGCAGCCAAGTAGGGACAGGGGGTGAAAAACTGTTTTTT.